This TCR beta chain was retrieved from a study of early T cells in non-severe SARS-CoV-2 infection. The germline gives CDR1 DFQATT, CDR2 SNEGSKA (reference sequence). CDR3 length: 15 residues. V dropped 1 base and J dropped 4; count of bases not matched to a gene: 8. General study results and limits: VDJdb matching favored anti-spike CD8 responses, missing private and CD4 specificities.

As to this clonotype: Its antigen is as yet unknown.

TCRdb re-analysed the 5' RACE reads in MiXCR, keeping a single row per CDR3 protein. The top ten clones hold about 6.2% of a sample with approximately 97,000 distinct CDR3 sequences, roughly 13% of them seen once. Sequences were obtained from whole blood. This receptor was taken from an adult who was a healthcare worker with PCR-confirmed SARS-CoV-2 infection or an uninfected control (not recorded which). The rearrangement joins TRBV20-1 to TRBJ2-3; 7 bases are a match to TRBD1. CDR3 sequence reads: CSARVGTEESDTQYF. As DNA, the CDR3 is TGCAGTGCTAGAGTGGGGACAGAGGAATCAGATACGCAGTATTTT.